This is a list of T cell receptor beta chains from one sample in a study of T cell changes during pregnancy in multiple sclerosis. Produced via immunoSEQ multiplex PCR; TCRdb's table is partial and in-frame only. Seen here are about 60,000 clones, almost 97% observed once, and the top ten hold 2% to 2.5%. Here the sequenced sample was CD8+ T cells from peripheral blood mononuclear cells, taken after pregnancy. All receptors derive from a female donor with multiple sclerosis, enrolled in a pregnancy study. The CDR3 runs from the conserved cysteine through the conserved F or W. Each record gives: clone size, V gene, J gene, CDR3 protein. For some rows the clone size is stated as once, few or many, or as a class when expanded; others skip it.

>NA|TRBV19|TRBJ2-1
CASRTGTATGAEQFF
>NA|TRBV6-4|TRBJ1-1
CASSPQGLGEAFF
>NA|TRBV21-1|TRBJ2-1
CASTGRGGAGNEQFF
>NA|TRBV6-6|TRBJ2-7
CASTRLPGDPREQYF
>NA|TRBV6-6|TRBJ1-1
CASSLTGINTEAFF
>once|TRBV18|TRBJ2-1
CASSPMLRDWGYNEQFF
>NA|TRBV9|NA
CASNSGSSTYEQYF
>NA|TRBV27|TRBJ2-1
CASSLGRDEQFF
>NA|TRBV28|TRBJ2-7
CASSWALSYEQYF
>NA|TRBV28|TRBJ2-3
CASIWGQGADTQYF
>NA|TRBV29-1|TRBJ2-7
CSVALASRYEQYF
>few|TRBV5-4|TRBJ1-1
CASSTQGFTEAFF
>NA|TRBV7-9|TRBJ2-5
CASSSGLATGTQYF
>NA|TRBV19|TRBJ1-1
CASSIPGMNTEAFF
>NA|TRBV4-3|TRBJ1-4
CASSQDWGEDEKLFF
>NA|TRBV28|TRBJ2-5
CASSLSGFETQYF
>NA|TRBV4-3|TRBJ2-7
CASSQVKAPSFYEQYF
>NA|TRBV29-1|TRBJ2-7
CSVESGRGSSYEQYF
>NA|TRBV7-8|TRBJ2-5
CASSRSTGTETQYF
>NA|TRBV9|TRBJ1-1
CASSPPGGIGTEAFF
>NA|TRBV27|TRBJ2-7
CASSTRGESYEQYF
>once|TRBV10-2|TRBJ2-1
CASEGLAGEQFF
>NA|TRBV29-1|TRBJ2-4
CSVASTGGWDKNIQYF
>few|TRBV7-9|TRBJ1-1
CASSSPTRTEAFF
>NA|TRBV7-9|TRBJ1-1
CASSKRTANTEAFF
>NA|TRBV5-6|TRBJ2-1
CASSLEASGSNEQFF
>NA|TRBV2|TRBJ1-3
CASSEVAGTGNTIYF
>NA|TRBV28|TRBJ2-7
CASSTLQGRDEQYF
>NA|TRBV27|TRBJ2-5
CASSPSGNPQETQYF
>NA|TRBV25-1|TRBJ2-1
CASSESGLVYNEQFF
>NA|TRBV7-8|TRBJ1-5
CASSLLDSYNQPQHF
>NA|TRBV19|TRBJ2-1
CASSISGTGSYNEQFF
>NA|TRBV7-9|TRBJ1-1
CASSTGMNTEAFF
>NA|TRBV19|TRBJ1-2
CATRMGPYGYTF
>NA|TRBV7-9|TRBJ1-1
CASSLVVQLPEAFF
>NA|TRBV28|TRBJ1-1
CASSPLYGNTEAFF